The 21 T cell receptor beta chains presented below share a single source sample, sequenced in a study of cytomegalovirus exposure and HLA in healthy donors. 13 Jbeta primers and 60 Vbeta primers were used for the PCR. This table comes from immunoSEQ multiplex PCR, and its TCRdb copy is limited to in-frame clones, with some not included. This sample yields roughly 120,000 clones, of which 65% to 80% are seen a single time; approximately 13% belongs to the top ten. The sequenced material came from PBMCs. The receptors shown here come from a woman aged 55-69 years in good health and CMV-seropositive.

The CDR3 is CASSVGRGHQGEQYF. The CDR3 nucleotides are TGTGCCAGCAGCGTGGGGAGGGGACACCAGGGTGAGCAGTACTTC. The chain joins TRBV9 to TRBJ2-7; TRBD2 is a possible D gene (7 bases). The V end was cut by 2 bases, the J end by 7 bases, with 19 bases between. There are 15 residues in the CDR3. CDR1 and CDR2 from the germline V gene are SGDLS and YYNGEE.

This clone has more than one count but fewer than ten. The rearrangement joins TRBV18 to TRBJ2-3; TRBD2 aligns across 10 bases. This CDR3 is 17 amino acids long. Trimming removed 1 base from V and 5 bases from J; junction bases left unmatched: 9. Germline CDR1 and CDR2: KGHSH and LQKENI. The CDR3 loop is CASSPLPLAGVVDTQYF. CDR3 bases: TGTGCCAGCTCACCACTTCCTCTAGCGGGGGTTGTAGATACGCAGTATTTT. Supplemented by reference TRBV18 and TRBJ2-3, the full variable domain reads NAGVMQNPRHLVRRRGQEARLRCSPMKGHSHVYWYRQLPEEGLKFMVYLQKENIIDESGMPKERFSAEFPKEGPSILRIQQVVRGDSAAYFCASSPLPLAGVVDTQYFGPGTRLTVL.

This clone was seen a few times. The chain recombines TRBV7-2 with TRBJ2-7, with D possibly matching TRBD2 (5 bases). The CDR3 extends over 15 amino acids. Germline CDR1 is SGHTA and CDR2 is FQGNSA. V lost 1 base and J lost 4, with 14 bases in between. The CDR3 bases are TGTGCCAGCAGCTTAGAGAGGTTGGCGGGTTACGAGCAGTACTTC. Translating it yields CASSLERLAGYEQYF.

V gene TRBV18 combines with J gene TRBJ1-5; a possible D gene is TRBD1 (5 bases). The CDR3 contains 13 residues. Trimming pared 3 bases from V and 6 bases from J, leaving 9 bases between. Germline CDR1 is KGHSH and CDR2 is LQKENI. CDR3 DNA sequence: TGTGCCAGCTCACCTGGGAGGGGTCAGCCCCAGCATTTT. Amino acids: CASSPGRGQPQHF.

The chain is built from TRBV6-5 and TRBJ1-2; 9 bases agree with TRBD1. This CDR3 spans 16 amino acids. V lost 2 bases and J lost 0; bases outside the gene matches: 4. CDR1 and CDR2 (germline): MNHEY, SVGAGI. CDR3 coding DNA: TGTGCCAGCAGTTACCTCAGACAGGGGGCTAACTATGGCTACACCTTC. Its translation is CASSYLRQGANYGYTF.

This chain joins TRBV4-2 and TRBJ2-3, with 11 nucleotides matching TRBD1. The CDR3 extends over 18 amino acids. After removal of 4 bases from V and 4 bases from J, the junction contained 13 bases not matched to a gene. Germline V gives CDR1 LGHNA, CDR2 YNFKEQ. The DNA of the CDR3 is TGTGCCAGCAGCCCCGGGACAGGGGGTACCGGCGGTTCAGATACGCAGTATTTT. Amino acid sequence: CASSPGTGGTGGSDTQYF.

The chain combines TRBV5-4 with TRBJ1-1, with TRBD1 matching over 8 bases. Per the germline V gene, CDR1 is SGHNT and CDR2 is YYREEE (reference sequence). The CDR3 loop spans 15 amino acids. The V and J ends lost 5 bases and 2 bases, in that order; junction bases with no gene match: 8. The CDR3 loop is CASRTQGAGNTEAFF. As DNA, the CDR3 is TGTGCCAGCAGAACGCAGGGGGCAGGTAACACTGAAGCTTTCTTT.

This clone came up a few times. The rearrangement joins TRBV6-5 to TRBJ2-3, with 8 bases that match TRBD2. The CDR3 runs to 15 residues. Germline V gives CDR1 MNHEY, CDR2 SVGAGI. J gave up 6 bases and V 6 bases, and 11 bases lay outside the gene matches. CDR3 in amino acids: CASSKGTSVPDTQYF. CDR3 DNA: TGTGCCAGCAGCAAAGGGACTAGTGTGCCGGATACGCAGTATTTT.

The V gene is TRBV4-3, the J gene TRBJ2-7; 7 nucleotides agree with TRBD2. The germline CDR1 and CDR2 sequences are LGHNA and YSLEER. This CDR3 has 16 residues. The J segment lost 0 bases and the V segment lost 0 bases, leaving 5 bases of the junction unmatched. CDR3 in DNA: TGCGCCAGCAGCCAAGATTCCGCGGGGGACTCCTACGAGCAGTACTTC. This gives the protein CASSQDSAGDSYEQYF.

The CDR3 here is CASSLNSGGVSETQYF. In nucleotides, the CDR3 is TGTGCCAGCAGCTTAAATAGCGGGGGGGTTTCAGAGACCCAGTACTTC. The chain carries TRBV7-6 and TRBJ2-5; 11 nucleotides match TRBD2. The J segment lost 4 bases and the V segment lost 2 bases, leaving 6 bases of the junction unmatched. Germline lookup yields CDR1 SGHVS and CDR2 FNYEAQ. The CDR3 contains 16 residues.

Worth noting for this clone: Other DNA sequences in this specimen translate into the identical CDR3. V gene TRBV9 combines with J gene TRBJ1-5; D not resolved. CDR1 and CDR2 from the germline V gene are SGDLS and YYNGEE. CDR3 size: 13 residues. Trimming stripped 0 bases from V and 6 bases from J, with 7 bases between. The chain's CDR3 is CASSVGGSQPQHF. The CDR3 bases are TGTGCCAGCAGCGTAGGAGGGTCTCAGCCCCAGCATTTT.

The V gene is TRBV18, the J gene TRBJ2-3, with TRBD2 matching over 9 bases. Germline CDR1 reads KGHSH; CDR2 reads LQKENI. V lost 5 bases to trimming and J lost 7 bases; unmatched junction nucleotides: 10. CDR3 length: 15 residues. DNA of the CDR3: TGTGCCAGCTCAATCCCGGGACTAGCCGCCCATACGCAGTATTTT. Translated: CASSIPGLAAHTQYF.

The gene calls are TRBV10-3 and TRBJ2-3; D may be TRBD2 (6 bases). V was trimmed by 4 bases and J by 1 base, leaving 9 bases between them. CDR1 and CDR2 (germline): ENHRY, SYGVKD. The CDR3 contains 14 residues. The CDR3 nucleotides read TGTGCCATCAGTGGTGTAGCGGGCACAGATACGCAGTATTTT. This translates into CAISGVAGTDTQYF.

V usage is TRBV7-9 and J usage is TRBJ1-5, with 7 bases identical to TRBD1. CDR1 and CDR2 (germline): SEHNR, FQNEAQ (reference sequence). This CDR3 region has 13 residues. Losses at the gene ends were 3 bases for V and 4 bases for J; bases not matched to a gene: 0. The CDR3 reads CASSLTGNQPQHF. In nucleotides, the CDR3 is TGTGCCAGCAGCTTGACAGGGAATCAGCCCCAGCATTTT.

Details on this clone: The sample has other DNA sequences that encode this CDR3 too. V and J are TRBV5-1 and TRBJ2-3, with TRBD1 identical over 7 bases. CDR1 is SGHRS and CDR2 is YFSETQ in the germline V gene. This CDR3 is 15 amino acids long. Trimming removed 1 base from V and 3 bases from J; junction bases left unmatched: 5. Here the CDR3 DNA reads TGCGCCAGCAGCTTGCCGGAGACAGGGACAGATACGCAGTATTTT. It is translated as CASSLPETGTDTQYF.

V and J are TRBV27 and TRBJ1-2, with a tentative D call TRBD1 (6 bases). The CDR3 has 13 residues. Germline V gene lookup returns CDR1 MNHEY and CDR2 SMNVEV (reference sequence). The V gene lost 6 bases and the J gene lost 4 bases, with 12 bases spanning the gap. CDR3 loop: CASRRDIFYGYTF. As DNA, the CDR3 is TGTGCCAGCAGAAGGGACATTTTCTATGGCTACACCTTC.

The table lists this clone with a few counts. V is TRBV5-1 and J is TRBJ2-7; tentative D call: TRBD2 (5 bases). V shed 4 bases and J shed 5 bases, with 16 bases lying between them. This CDR3 comprises 14 residues. The V gene's germline CDR1 is SGHRS and CDR2 YFSETQ. CDR3 coding DNA: TGCGCCAGCAGCGCTGAGCGGACGTTTGACGAGCAGTACTTC. Translated: CASSAERTFDEQYF. The entire variable domain, with the rest obtained from reference TRBV5-1 and TRBJ2-7, is as follows: KAGVTQTPRYLIKTRGQQVTLSCSPISGHRSVSWYQQTPGQGLQFLFEYFSETQRNKGNFPGRFSGRQFSNSRSEMNVSTLELGDSALYLCASSAERTFDEQYFGPGTRLTVT.

The chain employs TRBV4-2 and TRBJ1-2; D might be TRBD1 (5 bases). The CDR3 is 16 residues long. Germline CDR1 LGHNA, CDR2 YNFKEQ. Between the trimmed V and J ends, which lost 0 bases and 4 bases, there was a span of 15 bases. The CDR3 protein is CASSQDKGYTPYGYTF. The CDR3 DNA reads TGTGCCAGCAGCCAAGATAAGGGGTATACGCCCTATGGCTACACCTTC.

The gene calls are TRBV7-3 and TRBJ2-7; 9 bases align to TRBD1. The CDR3 loop spans 13 amino acids. Germline values: CDR1 SGHTA, CDR2 FQGTGA. V shed 5 bases and J 6 bases; nucleotides not matched to a gene: 5. The DNA of the CDR3 is TGTGCCAGCAGCCCTGGACAGGGGAGCGAGCAGTACTTC. Protein product: CASSPGQGSEQYF.

This sequence joins TRBV6-5 and TRBJ1-1; 10 bases map to TRBD1. CDR1 MNHEY and CDR2 SVGAGI come from the germline V gene. The ends lost 7 bases at V and 3 bases at J; junction bases unmatched: 5. CDR3 length equals 14 residues. The CDR3 reads CASILDRGDTEAFF. The CDR3 nucleotides read TGTGCCAGCATCCTGGACAGGGGGGACACTGAAGCTTTCTTT.

The rearrangement uses TRBV2 and TRBJ2-1; TRBD2 agrees at 10 bases. This CDR3 has 14 residues. CDR1 is SNHLY, CDR2 FYNNEI, per germline. V lost 6 bases to trimming and J lost 3 bases; unmatched junction nucleotides: 2. The CDR3 loop reads CASSRTSGYNEQFF. The CDR3 bases are TGTGCCAGCAGCCGGACTAGCGGCTACAATGAGCAGTTCTTC.